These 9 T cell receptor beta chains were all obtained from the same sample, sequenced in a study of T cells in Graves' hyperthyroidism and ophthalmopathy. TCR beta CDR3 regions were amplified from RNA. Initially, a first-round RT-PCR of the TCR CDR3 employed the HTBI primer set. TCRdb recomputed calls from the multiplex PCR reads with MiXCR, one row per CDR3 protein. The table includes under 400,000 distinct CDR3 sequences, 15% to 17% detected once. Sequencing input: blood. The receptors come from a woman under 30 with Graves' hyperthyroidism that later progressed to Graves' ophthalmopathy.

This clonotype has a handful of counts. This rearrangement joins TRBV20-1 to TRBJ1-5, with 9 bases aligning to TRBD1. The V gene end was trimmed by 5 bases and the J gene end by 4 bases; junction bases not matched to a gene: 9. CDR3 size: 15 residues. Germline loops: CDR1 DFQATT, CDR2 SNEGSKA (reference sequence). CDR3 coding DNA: TGCAGTGCTCCCCCGACAGGGGGTAGGAATCAGCCCCAGCATTTT. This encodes CSAPPTGGRNQPQHF.

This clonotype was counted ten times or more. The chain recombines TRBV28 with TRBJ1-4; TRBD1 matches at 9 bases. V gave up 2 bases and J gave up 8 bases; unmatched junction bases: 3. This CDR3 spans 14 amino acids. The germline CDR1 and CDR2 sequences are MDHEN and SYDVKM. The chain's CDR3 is CASSLGTGTEKLFF. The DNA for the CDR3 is TGTGCCAGCAGTTTAGGGACAGGGACGGAAAAACTGTTTTTT.

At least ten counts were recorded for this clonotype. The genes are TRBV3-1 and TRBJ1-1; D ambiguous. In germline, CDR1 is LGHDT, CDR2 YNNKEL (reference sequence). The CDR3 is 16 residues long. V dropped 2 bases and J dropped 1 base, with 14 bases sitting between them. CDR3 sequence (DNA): TGTGCCAGCAGCCAAAGTTTTCAGGTTTGGAACACTGAAGCTTTCTTT. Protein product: CASSQSFQVWNTEAFF.

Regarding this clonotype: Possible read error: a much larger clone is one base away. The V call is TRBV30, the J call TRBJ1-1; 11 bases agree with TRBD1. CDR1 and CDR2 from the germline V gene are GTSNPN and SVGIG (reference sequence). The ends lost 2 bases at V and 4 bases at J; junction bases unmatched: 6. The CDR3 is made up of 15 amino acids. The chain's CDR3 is CAWSKHGTGGTEAFF. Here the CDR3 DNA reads TGTGCCTGGAGTAAGCACGGGACAGGGGGCACTGAAGCTTTCTTT.

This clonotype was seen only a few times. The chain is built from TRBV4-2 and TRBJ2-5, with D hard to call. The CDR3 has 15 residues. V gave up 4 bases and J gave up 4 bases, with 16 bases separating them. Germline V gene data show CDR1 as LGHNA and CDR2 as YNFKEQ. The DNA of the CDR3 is TGTGCCAGCAGCCCCCGGTTGGCTAGTATAGAGACCCAGTACTTC. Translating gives CASSPRLASIETQYF.

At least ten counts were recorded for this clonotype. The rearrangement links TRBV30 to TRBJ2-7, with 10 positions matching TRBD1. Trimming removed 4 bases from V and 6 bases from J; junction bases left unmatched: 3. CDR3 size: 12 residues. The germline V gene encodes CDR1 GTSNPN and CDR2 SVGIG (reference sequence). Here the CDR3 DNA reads TGTGCCTGGATGGACAGGGGGGTCGAGCAGTACTTC. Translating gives CAWMDRGVEQYF.

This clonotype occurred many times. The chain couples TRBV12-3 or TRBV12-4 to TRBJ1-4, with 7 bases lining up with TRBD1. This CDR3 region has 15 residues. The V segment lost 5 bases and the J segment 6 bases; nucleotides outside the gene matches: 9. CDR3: CASSRFRGRYEKLFF. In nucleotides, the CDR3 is TGTGCCAGCAGTAGATTTAGGGGGCGATATGAAAAACTGTTTTTT.

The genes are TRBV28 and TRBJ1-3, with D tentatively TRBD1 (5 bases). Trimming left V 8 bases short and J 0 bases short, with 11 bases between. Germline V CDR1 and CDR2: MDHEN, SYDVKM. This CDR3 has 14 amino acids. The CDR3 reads CASSAGYSGNTIYF. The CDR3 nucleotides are TGTGCCAGCTCTGCAGGGTACTCTGGAAACACCATATATTTT.

The CDR3 DNA reads as TGCAGTGCTACTGATACGGGACTAGCGGGAGTCTCCTACAATGAGCAGTTCTTC. It encodes CSATDTGLAGVSYNEQFF. The rearrangement links TRBV20-1 to TRBJ2-1; 14 nucleotides align to TRBD2. The CDR3 has 18 residues. The germline CDR1 and CDR2 sequences are DFQATT and SNEGSKA (reference sequence). V lost 4 bases and J lost 0; bases outside the gene matches: 8.